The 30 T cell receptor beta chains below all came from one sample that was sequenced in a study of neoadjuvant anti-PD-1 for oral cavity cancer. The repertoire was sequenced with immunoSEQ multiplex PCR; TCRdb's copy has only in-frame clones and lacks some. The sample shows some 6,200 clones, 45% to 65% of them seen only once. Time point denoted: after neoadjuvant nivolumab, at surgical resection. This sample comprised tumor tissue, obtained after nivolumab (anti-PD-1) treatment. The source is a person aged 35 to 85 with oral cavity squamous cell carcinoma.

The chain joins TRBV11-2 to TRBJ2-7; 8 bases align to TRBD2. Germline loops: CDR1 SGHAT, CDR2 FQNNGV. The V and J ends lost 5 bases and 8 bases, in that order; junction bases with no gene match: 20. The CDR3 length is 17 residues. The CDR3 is CASSRLVQREIFVQQYF. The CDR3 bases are TGTGCCAGCAGCCGCTTGGTCCAGCGGGAGATATTTGTACAGCAGTACTTC.

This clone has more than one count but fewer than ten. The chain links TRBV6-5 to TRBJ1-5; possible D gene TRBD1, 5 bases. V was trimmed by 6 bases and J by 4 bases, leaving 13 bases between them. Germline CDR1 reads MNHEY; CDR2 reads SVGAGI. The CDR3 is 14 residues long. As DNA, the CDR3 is TGTGCCAGCAGCCCAGGGCTACCGAATCAGCCCCAGCATTTT. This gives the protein CASSPGLPNQPQHF.

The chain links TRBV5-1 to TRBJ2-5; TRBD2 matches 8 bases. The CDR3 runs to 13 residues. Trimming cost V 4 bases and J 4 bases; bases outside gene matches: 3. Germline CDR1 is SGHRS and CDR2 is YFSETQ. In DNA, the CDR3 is TGCGCCAGCAGCCCGGCGGGAGGAGAGACCCAGTACTTC. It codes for CASSPAGGETQYF. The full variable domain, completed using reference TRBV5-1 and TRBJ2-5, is KAGVTQTPRYLIKTRGQQVTLSCSPISGHRSVSWYQQTPGQGLQFLFEYFSETQRNKGNFPGRFSGRQFSNSRSEMNVSTLELGDSALYLCASSPAGGETQYFGPGTRLLVL.

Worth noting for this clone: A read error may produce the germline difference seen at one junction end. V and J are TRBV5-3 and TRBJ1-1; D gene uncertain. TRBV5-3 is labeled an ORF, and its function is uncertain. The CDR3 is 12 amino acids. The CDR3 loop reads CASSLPSTEAFF. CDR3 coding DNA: TGTGCCAGCAGCTTACCGTCCACTGAAGCTTTCTTT.

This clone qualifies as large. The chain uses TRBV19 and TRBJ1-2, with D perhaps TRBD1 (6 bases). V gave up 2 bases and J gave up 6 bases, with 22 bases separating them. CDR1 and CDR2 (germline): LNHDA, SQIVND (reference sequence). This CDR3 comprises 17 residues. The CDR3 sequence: CASSIRVGYRVGHGYTF. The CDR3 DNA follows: TGTGCCAGTAGTATAAGGGTCGGATACAGGGTTGGACATGGCTACACCTTC.

This CDR3 is CASSLSRGAGMGEQYF. In nucleotides, the CDR3 is TGTGCCAGCAGTTTATCACGGGGAGCCGGGATGGGCGAGCAGTACTTC. The V and J genes are TRBV28 and TRBJ2-7; D might be TRBD2 (5 bases). CDR1 is MDHEN, CDR2 SYDVKM, per germline. Trimming took off 1 base at V and 6 bases at J, with 19 bases between the two ends. The CDR3 runs to 16 residues.

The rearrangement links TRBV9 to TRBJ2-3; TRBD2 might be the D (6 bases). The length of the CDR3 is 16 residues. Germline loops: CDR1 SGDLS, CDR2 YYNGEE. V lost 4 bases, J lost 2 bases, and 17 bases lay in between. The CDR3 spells CASSTRGGVITDTQYF. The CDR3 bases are TGTGCCAGCAGCACCCGGGGCGGGGTGATCACAGATACGCAGTATTTT.

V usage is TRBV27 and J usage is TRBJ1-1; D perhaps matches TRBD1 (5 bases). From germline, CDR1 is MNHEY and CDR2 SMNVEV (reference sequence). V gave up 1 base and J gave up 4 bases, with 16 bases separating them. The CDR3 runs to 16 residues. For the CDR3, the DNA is TGTGCCAGCAGTTTATTACCGGCAGGTCAGGGCACTGAAGCTTTCTTT. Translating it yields CASSLLPAGQGTEAFF.

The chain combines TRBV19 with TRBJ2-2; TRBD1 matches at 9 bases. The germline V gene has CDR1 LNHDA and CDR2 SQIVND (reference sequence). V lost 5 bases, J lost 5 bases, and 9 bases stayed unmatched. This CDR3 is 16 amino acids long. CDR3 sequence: CASSSTGGAWTGELFF. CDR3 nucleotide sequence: TGTGCCAGTAGTTCCACAGGGGGCGCGTGGACCGGGGAGCTGTTTTTT.

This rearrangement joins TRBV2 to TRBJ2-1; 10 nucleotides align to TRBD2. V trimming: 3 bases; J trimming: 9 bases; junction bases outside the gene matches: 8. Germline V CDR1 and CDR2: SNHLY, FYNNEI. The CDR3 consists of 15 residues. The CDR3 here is CASSEEAGGRSEQFF. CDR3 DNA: TGTGCCAGCAGTGAGGAAGCGGGGGGGCGTAGTGAGCAGTTCTTC.

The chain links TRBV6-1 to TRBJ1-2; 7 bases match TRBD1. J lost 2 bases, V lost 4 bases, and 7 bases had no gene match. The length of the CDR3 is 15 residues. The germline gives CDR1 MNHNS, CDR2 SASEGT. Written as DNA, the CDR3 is TGTGCCAGCAGTGTTGGAGGGGGCGAGAACTATGGCTACACCTTC. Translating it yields CASSVGGGENYGYTF.

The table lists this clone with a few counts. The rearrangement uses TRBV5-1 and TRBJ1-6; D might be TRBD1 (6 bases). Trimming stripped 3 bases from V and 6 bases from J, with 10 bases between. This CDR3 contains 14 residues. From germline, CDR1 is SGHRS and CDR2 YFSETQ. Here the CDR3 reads CASSSTGLNSPLHF. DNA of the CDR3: TGCGCCAGCAGCTCGACAGGTCTTAATTCACCCCTCCACTTT.

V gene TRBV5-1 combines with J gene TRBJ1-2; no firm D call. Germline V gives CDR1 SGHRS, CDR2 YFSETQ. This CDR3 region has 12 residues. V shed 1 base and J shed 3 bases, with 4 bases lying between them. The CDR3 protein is CASSLTDYGYTF. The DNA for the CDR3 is TGCGCCAGCAGCTTGACAGACTATGGCTACACCTTC.

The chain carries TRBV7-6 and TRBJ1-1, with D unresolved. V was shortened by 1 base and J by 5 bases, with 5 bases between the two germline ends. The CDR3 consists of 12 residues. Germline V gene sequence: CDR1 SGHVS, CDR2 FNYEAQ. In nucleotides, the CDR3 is TGTGCCAGCAGCTTAGTTGCGACTGAAGCTTTCTTT. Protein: CASSLVATEAFF.

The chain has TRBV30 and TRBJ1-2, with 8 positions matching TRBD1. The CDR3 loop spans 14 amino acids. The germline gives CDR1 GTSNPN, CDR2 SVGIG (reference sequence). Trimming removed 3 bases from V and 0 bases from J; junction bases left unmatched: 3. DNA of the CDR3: TGTGCCTGGAGGTGGACAGGGCCTAACTATGGCTACACCTTC. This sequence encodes CAWRWTGPNYGYTF.

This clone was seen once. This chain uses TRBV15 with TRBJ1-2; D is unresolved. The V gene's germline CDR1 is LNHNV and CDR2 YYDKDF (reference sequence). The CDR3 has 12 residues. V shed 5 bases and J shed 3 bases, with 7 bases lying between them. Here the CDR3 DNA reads TGTGCCACCAGCGGGAGCTACTATGGCTACACCTTC. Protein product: CATSGSYYGYTF.

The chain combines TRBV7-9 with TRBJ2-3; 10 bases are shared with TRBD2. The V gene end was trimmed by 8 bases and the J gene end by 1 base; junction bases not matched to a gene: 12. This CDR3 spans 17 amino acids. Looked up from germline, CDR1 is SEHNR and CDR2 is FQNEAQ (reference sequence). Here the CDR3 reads CASGPGGLADRTDTQYF. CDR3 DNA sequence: TGTGCCAGCGGCCCCGGAGGACTAGCGGACCGCACAGATACGCAGTATTTT.

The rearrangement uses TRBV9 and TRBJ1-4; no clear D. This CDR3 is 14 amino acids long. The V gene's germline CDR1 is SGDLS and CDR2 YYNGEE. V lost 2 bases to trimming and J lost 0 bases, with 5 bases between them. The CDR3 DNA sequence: TGTGCCAGCAGCGTGGGGTCAACTAATGAAAAACTGTTTTTT. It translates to CASSVGSTNEKLFF. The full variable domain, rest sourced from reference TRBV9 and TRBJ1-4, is DSGVTQTPKHLITATGQRVTLRCSPRSGDLSVYWYQQSLDQGLQFLIQYYNGEERAKGNILERFSAQQFPDLHSELNLSSLELGDSALYFCASSVGSTNEKLFFGSGTQLSVL.

The CDR3 sequence: CASSLDRETCNQPQHF. The CDR3 nucleotides read TGTGCCAGCAGTTTGGACAGGGAAACTTGCAATCAGCCCCAGCATTTT. The J gene is TRBJ1-5, the V gene TRBV27; TRBD1 aligns across 8 bases. The CDR3 contains 16 residues. The trim removed 3 bases at V and 2 bases at J, leaving 6 bases unmatched. Germline V CDR1 and CDR2: MNHEY, SMNVEV (reference sequence).

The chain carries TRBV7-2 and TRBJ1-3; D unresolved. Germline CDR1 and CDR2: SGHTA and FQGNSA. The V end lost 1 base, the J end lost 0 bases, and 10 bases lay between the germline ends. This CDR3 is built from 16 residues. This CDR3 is CASSLGLVYSGNTIYF. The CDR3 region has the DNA TGTGCCAGCAGCTTAGGTTTAGTCTACTCTGGAAACACCATATATTTT.

In nucleotides, the CDR3 is TGTGCCAGCAGTTACTCGATCGTGGGGTTCACAGATACGCAGTATTTT. It specifies CASSYSIVGFTDTQYF. The chain combines TRBV6-6 with TRBJ2-3; unclear D gene. The ends were cut back, 0 bases at V and 2 bases at J, with 12 bases in the middle. This CDR3 spans 16 amino acids. CDR1 is MNHNY, CDR2 SVGAGI, per germline (reference sequence).

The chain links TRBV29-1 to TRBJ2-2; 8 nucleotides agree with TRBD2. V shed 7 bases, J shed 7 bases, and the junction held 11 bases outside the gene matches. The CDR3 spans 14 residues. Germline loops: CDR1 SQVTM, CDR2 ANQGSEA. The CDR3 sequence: CSGGSGIGGGELFF. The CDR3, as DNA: TGCAGCGGGGGTAGCGGGATAGGGGGCGGGGAGCTGTTTTTT.

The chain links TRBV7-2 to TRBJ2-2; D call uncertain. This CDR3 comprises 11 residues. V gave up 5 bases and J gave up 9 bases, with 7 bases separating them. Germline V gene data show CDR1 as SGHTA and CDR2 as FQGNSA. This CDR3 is CASSPSRELFF. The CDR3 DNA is TGTGCCAGCAGCCCCTCCCGGGAGCTGTTTTTT.

CDR3 sequence reads: CASSEVAGGDTQYF. CDR3 bases: TGTGCCAGCAGTGAGGTAGCGGGGGGAGATACGCAGTATTTT. This chain uses TRBV2 with TRBJ2-3; 10 nucleotides agree with TRBD2. The CDR3 length is 14 residues. Per the germline V gene, CDR1 is SNHLY and CDR2 is FYNNEI. The V gene end was trimmed by 3 bases and the J gene end by 5 bases; junction bases not matched to a gene: 2.

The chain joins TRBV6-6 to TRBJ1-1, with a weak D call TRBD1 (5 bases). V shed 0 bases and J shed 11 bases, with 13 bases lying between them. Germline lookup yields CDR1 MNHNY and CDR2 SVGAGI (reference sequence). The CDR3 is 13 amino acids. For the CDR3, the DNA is TGTGCCAGCAGTTACTCGGGACGGGAGGCGGCTTTCTTT. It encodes CASSYSGREAAFF.

For the CDR3, the DNA is TGCGCCAGCAGTGAGTCATCCCTTGAAAGCGATGAGCAGTTCTTC. Translated: CASSESSLESDEQFF. J is TRBJ2-1 and V is TRBV10-1, with D uncertain. Between the trimmed V and J ends, which lost 0 bases and 8 bases, there was a span of 14 bases. The CDR3 spans 15 residues. Germline V gives CDR1 WNHNN, CDR2 SYGVQD (reference sequence).

The CDR3 region is CATRGSGNSPLHF. The CDR3 bases are TGTGCCACCAGGGGAAGTGGTAATTCACCCCTCCACTTT. The chain recombines TRBV6-5 with TRBJ1-6; possible D gene TRBD1, 6 bases. This CDR3 comprises 13 residues. Germline lookup yields CDR1 MNHEY and CDR2 SVGAGI. Between the trimmed V and J ends, which lost 10 bases and 6 bases, there was a span of 13 bases.

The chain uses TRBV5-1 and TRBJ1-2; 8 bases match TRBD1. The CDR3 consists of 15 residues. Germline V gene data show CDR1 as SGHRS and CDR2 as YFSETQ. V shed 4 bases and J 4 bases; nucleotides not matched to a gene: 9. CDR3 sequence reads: CASSSGQGASYGYTF. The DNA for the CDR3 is TGCGCCAGCAGCAGTGGACAGGGAGCTAGCTATGGCTACACCTTC.

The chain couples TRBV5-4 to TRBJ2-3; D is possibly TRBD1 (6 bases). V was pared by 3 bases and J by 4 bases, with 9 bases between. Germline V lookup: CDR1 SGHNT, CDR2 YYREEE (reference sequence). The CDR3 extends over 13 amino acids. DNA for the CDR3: TGTGCCAGCAGCTACAGGGTCGCAGATACGCAGTATTTT. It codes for CASSYRVADTQYF. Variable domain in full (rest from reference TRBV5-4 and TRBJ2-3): ETGVTQSPTHLIKTRGQQVTLRCSSQSGHNTVSWYQQALGQGPQFIFQYYREEENGRGNFPPRFSGLQFPNYSSELNVNALELDDSALYLCASSYRVADTQYFGPGTRLTVL.

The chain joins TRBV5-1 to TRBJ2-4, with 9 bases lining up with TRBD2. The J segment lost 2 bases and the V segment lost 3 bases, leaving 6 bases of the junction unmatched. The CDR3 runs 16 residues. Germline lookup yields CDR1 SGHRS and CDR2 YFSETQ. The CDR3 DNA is TGCGCCAGCAGCTCCGACAGCGGGAGGACCAAAAACATTCAGTACTTC. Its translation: CASSSDSGRTKNIQYF.